The 4 T cell receptor beta chains in this list originate from one sample, sequenced in a study of blood T cell repertoires in COVID-19. Profiling relied on immunoSEQ multiplex PCR, and the TCRdb table lists in-frame clones only, not all of them. The table lists 380,000 or so clones, about 90% of them singletons. The specimen was peripheral blood. The source of these receptors is a man in his forties or fifties with acute or convalescent COVID-19.

V usage is TRBV4-2 and J usage is TRBJ1-1; D unclear. V gave up 3 bases and J gave up 1 base, with 9 bases separating them. In germline, CDR1 is LGHNA, CDR2 YNFKEQ. The CDR3 is made up of 14 amino acids. The CDR3 spells CASSHYRENTEAFF. The CDR3 DNA follows: TGTGCCAGCAGCCATTACAGAGAGAACACTGAAGCTTTCTTT.

This clone was detected only once. The chain is built from TRBV6-5 and TRBJ1-2; D is perhaps TRBD1 (6 bases). Germline V gene lookup returns CDR1 MNHEY and CDR2 SVGAGI. V was trimmed by 7 bases and J by 2 bases, leaving 17 bases between them. The CDR3 runs to 15 residues. The CDR3 DNA sequence: TGTGCCAGCACCGAACCCGGACAGCCGAACTATGGCTACACCTTC. Protein sequence: CASTEPGQPNYGYTF.

This clone has just one count. The V and J genes are TRBV9 and TRBJ1-1, with a possible D match to TRBD1 (6 bases). Germline-derived CDR1 and CDR2 are SGDLS and YYNGEE. The V and J ends lost 1 base and 4 bases respectively, with 11 bases between them. The CDR3 length is 14 residues. Here the CDR3 reads CASSVFPGATEAFF. CDR3 in DNA: TGTGCCAGCAGCGTATTCCCAGGGGCCACTGAAGCTTTCTTT.

This chain connects TRBV4-3 to TRBJ2-1, with 11 bases that match TRBD2. The germline CDR1 and CDR2 sequences are LGHNA and YSLEER. V shed 1 base and J 5 bases; nucleotides not matched to a gene: 7. CDR3 length: 17 amino acids. The CDR3 coding sequence is TGCGCCAGCAGCCAAGGGGTAGCGGGGGGGTATGACAATGAGCAGTTCTTC. It specifies CASSQGVAGGYDNEQFF.